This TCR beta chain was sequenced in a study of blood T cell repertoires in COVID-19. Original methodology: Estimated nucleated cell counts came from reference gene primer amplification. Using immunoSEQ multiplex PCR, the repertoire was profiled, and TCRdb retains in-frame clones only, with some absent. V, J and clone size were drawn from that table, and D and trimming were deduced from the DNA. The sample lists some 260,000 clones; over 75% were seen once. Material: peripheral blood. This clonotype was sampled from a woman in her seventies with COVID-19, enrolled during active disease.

Here the CDR3 DNA reads TGTGCCAGCAGTTTATCTAGCCCGAACACCGGGGAGCTGTTTTTT. Translated, it gives CASSLSSPNTGELFF. The chain joins TRBV27 to TRBJ2-2; the D is unclear. Germline-derived CDR1 and CDR2 are MNHEY and SMNVEV (reference sequence). This CDR3 has 15 amino acids. Trimming took 0 bases from V and 0 from J, leaving 5 bases between them.